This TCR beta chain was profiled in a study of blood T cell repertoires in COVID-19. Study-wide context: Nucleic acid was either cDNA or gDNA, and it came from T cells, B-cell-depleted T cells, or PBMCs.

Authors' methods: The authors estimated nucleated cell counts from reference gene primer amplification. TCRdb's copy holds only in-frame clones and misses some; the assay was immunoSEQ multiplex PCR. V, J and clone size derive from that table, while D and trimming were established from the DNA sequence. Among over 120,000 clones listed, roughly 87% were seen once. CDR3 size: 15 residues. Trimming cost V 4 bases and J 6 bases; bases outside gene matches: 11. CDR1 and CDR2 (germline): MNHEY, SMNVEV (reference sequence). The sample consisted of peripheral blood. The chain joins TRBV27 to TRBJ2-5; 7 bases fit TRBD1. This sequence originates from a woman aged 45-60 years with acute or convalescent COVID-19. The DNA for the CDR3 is TGTGCCAGCAGTTCTTTACCGACAGGGCGTAAGACCCAGTACTTC. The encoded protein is CASSSLPTGRKTQYF.